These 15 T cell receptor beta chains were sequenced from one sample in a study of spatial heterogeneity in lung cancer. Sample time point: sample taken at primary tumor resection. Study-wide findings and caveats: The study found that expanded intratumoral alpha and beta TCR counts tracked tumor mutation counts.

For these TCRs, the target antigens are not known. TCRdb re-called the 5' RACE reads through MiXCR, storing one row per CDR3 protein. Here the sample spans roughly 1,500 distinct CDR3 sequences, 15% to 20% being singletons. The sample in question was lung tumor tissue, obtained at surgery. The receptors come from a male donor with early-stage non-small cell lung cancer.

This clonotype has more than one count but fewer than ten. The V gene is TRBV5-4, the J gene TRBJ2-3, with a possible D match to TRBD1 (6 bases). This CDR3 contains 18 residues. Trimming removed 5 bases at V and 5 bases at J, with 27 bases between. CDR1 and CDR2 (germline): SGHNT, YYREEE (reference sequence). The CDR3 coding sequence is TGTGCCAGCAGTCTTACCCTCCACAGGGTTGTTTTAGGAGATACGCAGTATTTT. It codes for CASSLTLHRVVLGDTQYF. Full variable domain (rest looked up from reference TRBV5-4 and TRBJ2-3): ETGVTQSPTHLIKTRGQQVTLRCSSQSGHNTVSWYQQALGQGPQFIFQYYREEENGRGNFPPRFSGLQFPNYSSELNVNALELDDSALYLCASSLTLHRVVLGDTQYFGPGTRLTVL.

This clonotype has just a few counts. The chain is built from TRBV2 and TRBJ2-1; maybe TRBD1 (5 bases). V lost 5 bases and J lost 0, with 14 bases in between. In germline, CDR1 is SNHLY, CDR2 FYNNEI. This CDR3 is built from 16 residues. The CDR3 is CASSQKAGFSYNEQFF. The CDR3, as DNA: TGTGCCAGCAGTCAGAAGGCAGGGTTCTCCTACAATGAGCAGTTCTTC. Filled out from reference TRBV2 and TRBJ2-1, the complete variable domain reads EPEVTQTPSHQVTQMGQEVILRCVPISNHLYFYWYRQILGQKVEFLVSFYNNEISEKSEIFDDQFSVERPDGSNFTLKIRSTKLEDSAMYFCASSQKAGFSYNEQFFGPGTRLTVL.

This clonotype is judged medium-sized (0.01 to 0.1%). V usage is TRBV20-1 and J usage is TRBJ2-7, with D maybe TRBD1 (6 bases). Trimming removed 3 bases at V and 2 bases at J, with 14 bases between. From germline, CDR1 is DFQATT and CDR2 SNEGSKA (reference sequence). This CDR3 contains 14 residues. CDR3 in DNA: TGCAGTGCTAGTGAACAGGGATTAGCCTACGAGCAGTACTTC. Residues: CSASEQGLAYEQYF.

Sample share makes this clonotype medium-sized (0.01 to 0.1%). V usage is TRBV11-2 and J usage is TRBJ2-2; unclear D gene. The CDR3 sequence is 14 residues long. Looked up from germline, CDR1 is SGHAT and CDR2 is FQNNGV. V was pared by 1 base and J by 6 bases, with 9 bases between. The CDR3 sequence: CASSLGTASGELFF. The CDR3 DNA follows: TGTGCCAGCAGCTTAGGCACGGCGTCCGGGGAGCTGTTTTTT.

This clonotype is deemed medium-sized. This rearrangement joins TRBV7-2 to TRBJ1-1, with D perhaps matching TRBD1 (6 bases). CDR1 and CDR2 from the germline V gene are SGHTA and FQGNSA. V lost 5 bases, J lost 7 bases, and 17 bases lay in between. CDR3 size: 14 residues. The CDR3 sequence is CASSRLRSDSEAFF. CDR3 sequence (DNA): TGTGCCAGCAGCCGCCTTAGGTCGGACAGTGAAGCTTTCTTT.

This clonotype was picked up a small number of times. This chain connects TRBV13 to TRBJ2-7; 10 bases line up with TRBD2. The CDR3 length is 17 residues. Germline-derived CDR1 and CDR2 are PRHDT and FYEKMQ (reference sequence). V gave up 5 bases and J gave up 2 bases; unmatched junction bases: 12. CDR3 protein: CASSPGLAEVSPYEQYF. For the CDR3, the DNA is TGTGCCAGCAGCCCCGGACTAGCGGAGGTCTCCCCCTACGAGCAGTACTTC.

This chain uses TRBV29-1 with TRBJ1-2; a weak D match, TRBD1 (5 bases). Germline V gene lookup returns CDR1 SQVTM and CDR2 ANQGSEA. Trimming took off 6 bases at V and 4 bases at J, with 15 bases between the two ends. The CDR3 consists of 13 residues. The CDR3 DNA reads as TGCAGCGTCGACAGAGGTCCAATCTATGGCTACACCTTC. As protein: CSVDRGPIYGYTF.

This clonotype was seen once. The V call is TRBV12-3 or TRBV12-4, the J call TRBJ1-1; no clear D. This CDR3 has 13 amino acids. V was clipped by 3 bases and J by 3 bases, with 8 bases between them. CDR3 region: CASSLLGDTEAFF. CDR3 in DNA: TGTGCCAGCAGTTTGTTGGGAGACACTGAAGCTTTCTTT.

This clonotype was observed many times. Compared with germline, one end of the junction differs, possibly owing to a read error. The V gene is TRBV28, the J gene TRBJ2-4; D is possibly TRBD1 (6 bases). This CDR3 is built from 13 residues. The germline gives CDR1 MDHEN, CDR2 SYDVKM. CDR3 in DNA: TGTACCAGCAGTTTACAGGGCGGAGACATTCAGTACTTC. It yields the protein CTSSLQGGDIQYF.

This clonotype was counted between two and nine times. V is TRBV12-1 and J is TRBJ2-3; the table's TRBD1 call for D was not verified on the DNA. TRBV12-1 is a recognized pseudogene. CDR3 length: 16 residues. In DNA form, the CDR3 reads TGTGCCAGCAGCATTATAACAGGGTCGAGCACAGATACGCAGTATTTT. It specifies CASSIITGSSTDTQYF.

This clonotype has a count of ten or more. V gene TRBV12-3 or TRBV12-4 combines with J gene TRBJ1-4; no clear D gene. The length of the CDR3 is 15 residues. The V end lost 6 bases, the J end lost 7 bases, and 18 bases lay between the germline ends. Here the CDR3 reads CASRRPGWSGEKLFF. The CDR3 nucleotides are TGTGCCAGCAGGCGCCCGGGGTGGAGTGGTGAAAAACTGTTTTTT.

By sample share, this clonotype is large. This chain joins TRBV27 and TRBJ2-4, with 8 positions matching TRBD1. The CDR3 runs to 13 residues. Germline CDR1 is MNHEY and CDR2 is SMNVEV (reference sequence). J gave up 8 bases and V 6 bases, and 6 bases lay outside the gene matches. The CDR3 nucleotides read TGTGCCAGCAGGACAGGGGCGGTGGACATTCAGTACTTC. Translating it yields CASRTGAVDIQYF.

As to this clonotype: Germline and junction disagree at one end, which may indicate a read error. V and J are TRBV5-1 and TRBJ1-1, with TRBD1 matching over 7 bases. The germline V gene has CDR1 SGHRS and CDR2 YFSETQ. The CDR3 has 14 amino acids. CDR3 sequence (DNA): TGCGCCAGCAGGGCCGGGACAGTGAACACTGAAGCTCTCTTT. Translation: CASRAGTVNTEALF.

The CDR3 coding sequence is TGTGCCAGCAGTGCCATCCCTCAGGGGGGTCAGCCCCAGCATTTT. Residues: CASSAIPQGGQPQHF. This sequence joins TRBV6-1 and TRBJ1-5; 7 bases match TRBD1. CDR1 is MNHNS, CDR2 SASEGT, per germline. The trim removed 4 bases at V and 6 bases at J, leaving 9 bases unmatched. The CDR3 is made up of 15 amino acids.

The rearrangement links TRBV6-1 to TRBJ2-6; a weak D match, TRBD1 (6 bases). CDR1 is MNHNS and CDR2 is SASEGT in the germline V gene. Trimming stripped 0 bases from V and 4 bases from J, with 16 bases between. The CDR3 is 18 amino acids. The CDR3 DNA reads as TGTGCCAGCAGTGAAGCGGGGGCCCTAAGGTGGGGGGCCAACGTCCTGACTTTC. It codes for CASSEAGALRWGANVLTF.